This T cell receptor (beta chain) was documented in a study of shared T cell receptors in the human thymus. The ends were cut back, 1 base at V and 1 base at J, with 17 bases in the middle. Germline assignment: CDR1 SGHTA and CDR2 FQGNSA. The CDR3 spans 17 residues. The method was immunoSEQ multiplex PCR; TCRdb's version includes in-frame clones alone and lacks a portion of them. The sample shows about 380,000 clones, 95% of them seen only once. The J gene is TRBJ2-7, the V gene TRBV7-2; D might be TRBD1 (5 bases). The specimen sequenced was thymocytes. This sequence originates from a human donor. In nucleotides, the CDR3 is TGTGCCAGCAGCTTAGGGGGCGACAGAAAAAATTCCTACGAGCAGTACTTC. Translated: CASSLGGDRKNSYEQYF.